The T cell receptor beta chain under discussion was sequenced for a study of blood T cell repertoires in COVID-19. Overall study: Some COVID-19 samples were acute and others convalescent; all came from the United States, Italy and Spain. Sample material is recorded as cDNA or gDNA derived from T cells, B-cell-depleted T cells, or PBMCs.

Patients at the Seattle site were enrolled during active infection and followed longitudinally. Profiled with immunoSEQ multiplex PCR; TCRdb holds only in-frame clones, not every one. The sample includes 290,000 or so clones, approximately 89% of them seen just once. The germline V gene encodes CDR1 SEHNR and CDR2 FQNEAQ (reference sequence). V lost 1 base to trimming and J lost 7 bases; unmatched junction nucleotides: 8. The CDR3 loop spans 16 amino acids. The rearrangement joins TRBV7-9 to TRBJ1-3; 9 nucleotides align to TRBD1. The sequencing sample was made of peripheral blood. The source is a woman in her twenties or thirties with COVID-19, enrolled during active disease. The CDR3 reads CASSLVSGQGFNTIYF. The CDR3 nucleotides are TGTGCCAGCAGCTTAGTGTCGGGACAGGGTTTTAACACCATATATTTT.